Below are 25 T cell receptor beta chains sequenced from a single sample in a study of beta chain features in type 1 diabetes. Study-level points and caveats: TCRB CDR3s were moderately but significantly shorter in Type 1 diabetes patients in all four CD4+ subsets.

Expressed TCRB transcripts were sequenced because the isolated RNA had all been reverse transcribed beforehand. Libraries were prepared by immunoSEQ multiplex PCR; TCRdb keeps only in-frame clonotypes and omits some of them. The table lists around 250,000 clones, around 24% of them singletons. These TCRs' antigens remain unknown. Sequencing was done on a sample of naive CD4+ T cells from blood. These receptors were taken from a woman between 25 and 40 years old with type 1 diabetes.

This clone has just a few counts. The chain has TRBV5-1 and TRBJ2-5, with 7 bases fitting TRBD1. Germline-derived CDR1 and CDR2 are SGHRS and YFSETQ. Trimming removed 5 bases from V and 3 bases from J; junction bases left unmatched: 4. The CDR3 covers 13 residues. The CDR3 is CASREGAEETQYF. Written as DNA, the CDR3 is TGCGCCAGCAGAGAGGGGGCGGAAGAGACCCAGTACTTC.

The rearrangement links TRBV4-2 to TRBJ2-3, with 11 bases matching TRBD2. CDR3 length: 19 residues. Germline CDR1 reads LGHNA; CDR2 reads YNFKEQ. Germline trimming cut 0 bases from V and 0 bases from J; bases unmatched to any gene: 8. The DNA of the CDR3 is TGTGCCAGCAGCCAAGATCATCTAGCGGGAGGTCCTAGCACAGATACGCAGTATTTT. Its translation is CASSQDHLAGGPSTDTQYF.

This chain uses TRBV29-1 with TRBJ1-2; 7 bases map to TRBD1. The CDR3 contains 14 residues. CDR1 is SQVTM and CDR2 is ANQGSEA in the germline V gene. V lost 6 bases, J lost 1 base, and 8 bases stayed unmatched. The CDR3: CSVTGTVINYGYTF. CDR3 DNA: TGCAGCGTCACTGGGACAGTGATTAACTATGGCTACACCTTC.

In this sample, this clone turned up a few times. This sequence joins TRBV25-1 and TRBJ1-1, with a tentative D call TRBD1 (5 bases). V was trimmed by 5 bases and J by 5 bases, leaving 12 bases between them. The germline V gene has CDR1 MGHDK and CDR2 SYGVNS. The CDR3 runs to 13 residues. The CDR3 region is CASSSGGWTEAFF. As DNA, the CDR3 is TGTGCCAGCAGTTCGGGGGGATGGACTGAAGCTTTCTTT.

This clone has just a few counts. This sequence joins TRBV2 and TRBJ1-5; D is ambiguous. The germline CDR1 and CDR2 sequences are SNHLY and FYNNEI. The CDR3 covers 11 residues. V was shortened by 6 bases and J by 3 bases, with 3 bases between the two germline ends. This CDR3 is CASSLNQPQHF. For the CDR3, the DNA is TGTGCCAGCAGCCTCAATCAGCCCCAGCATTTT.

The sample holds a few counts of this clone. This chain connects TRBV28 to TRBJ2-7; 12 bases are a match to TRBD2. The V segment lost 6 bases and the J segment 2 bases; nucleotides outside the gene matches: 11. There are 17 residues in the CDR3. CDR1 is MDHEN and CDR2 is SYDVKM in the germline V gene. The CDR3 here is CASRRPGLAGSTYEQYF. The CDR3 region has the DNA TGTGCCAGCAGGCGACCGGGACTAGCGGGCTCAACCTACGAGCAGTACTTC.

This clone was seen more than once but under ten times. The V gene is TRBV5-1, the J gene TRBJ2-7; D may be TRBD2 (5 bases). Trimming removed 4 bases from V and 7 bases from J, with 9 bases in between. CDR1 and CDR2 (germline): SGHRS, YFSETQ. This CDR3 spans 11 amino acids. The CDR3 protein is CASSEGVEQYF. CDR3 nucleotide sequence: TGCGCCAGCAGCGAGGGAGTTGAGCAGTACTTC.

This clone was observed a handful of times. The chain joins TRBV4-1 to TRBJ1-1; 7 bases are shared with TRBD1. Germline trimming cut 4 bases from V and 0 bases from J; bases unmatched to any gene: 5. Germline values: CDR1 MGHRA, CDR2 YSYEKL. The CDR3 spans 15 residues. CDR3 nucleotide sequence: TGCGCCAGCAGCCCGCACACAGGGGTGAACACTGAAGCTTTCTTT. It encodes CASSPHTGVNTEAFF.

V usage is TRBV5-4 and J usage is TRBJ1-5; 8 positions agree with TRBD1. Germline trimming cut 4 bases from V and 3 bases from J; bases unmatched to any gene: 6. CDR1 and CDR2 (germline): SGHNT, YYREEE (reference sequence). The CDR3 totals 15 residues. CDR3: CASSIQGVDNQPQHF. The CDR3 DNA sequence: TGTGCCAGCAGCATACAGGGGGTGGACAATCAGCCCCAGCATTTT.

The CDR3 DNA follows: TGTGCCTTCCGGGACTCTAGCTACGAGCAGTACTTC. Residues: CAFRDSSYEQYF. V and J are TRBV30 and TRBJ2-7; D is possibly TRBD2 (6 bases). This CDR3 spans 12 amino acids. V lost 7 bases, J lost 3 bases, and 13 bases lay in between. The germline V gene has CDR1 GTSNPN and CDR2 SVGIG (reference sequence).

This chain connects TRBV7-9 to TRBJ2-1; 10 bases are a match to TRBD2. Germline V lookup: CDR1 SEHNR, CDR2 FQNEAQ (reference sequence). V gave up 4 bases and J gave up 7 bases; unmatched junction bases: 7. The CDR3 extends over 15 amino acids. The DNA of the CDR3 is TGTGCCAGCAGCTCCGGGACTAGCGAGATTAATGAGCAGTTCTTC. The encoded protein is CASSSGTSEINEQFF.

V and J are TRBV6-5 and TRBJ2-3; D possibly corresponds to TRBD2 (6 bases). Trimming cost V 6 bases and J 0 bases, with 10 bases left between them. Germline V lookup: CDR1 MNHEY, CDR2 SVGAGI. CDR3 size: 14 residues. CDR3 sequence reads: CASRVTSSTDTQYF. As DNA, the CDR3 is TGTGCCAGCAGAGTTACTAGCAGCACAGATACGCAGTATTTT.

This rearrangement joins TRBV4-1 to TRBJ2-1; 9 positions match TRBD2. Germline assignment: CDR1 MGHRA and CDR2 YSYEKL. The CDR3 totals 16 residues. Trimming at V came to 5 bases and at J to 1 base, leaving 6 bases not matched to a gene. CDR3 coding DNA: TGCGCCAGCAGCGGTAGCGGGAGTCTATCCTACAATGAGCAGTTCTTC. It encodes CASSGSGSLSYNEQFF.

This rearrangement joins TRBV6-5 to TRBJ2-7; the D gene is possibly TRBD1 (6 bases). Germline V gives CDR1 MNHEY, CDR2 SVGAGI. This CDR3 is 14 amino acids long. V shed 6 bases and J shed 1 base, with 13 bases lying between them. CDR3 DNA sequence: TGTGCCAGCAGGAGGGACATCGTTTCCTACGAGCAGTACTTC. This gives the protein CASRRDIVSYEQYF.

V is TRBV7-8 and J is TRBJ2-1; 12 bases match TRBD2. Germline V gene data show CDR1 as SGHVS and CDR2 as FQNEAQ. CDR3 length: 16 amino acids. The V segment lost 6 bases and the J segment 9 bases; nucleotides outside the gene matches: 12. The CDR3 DNA sequence: TGTGCCAGCAGTTTTATTGGACTAGCGGGAAATGTTGAGCAGTTCTTC. Its translation is CASSFIGLAGNVEQFF.

This clone was counted between two and nine times. The sample carries other DNA sequences with the same CDR3. The chain carries TRBV5-1 and TRBJ2-7; tentative D call: TRBD1 (5 bases). Germline V gene sequence: CDR1 SGHRS, CDR2 YFSETQ. There are 13 residues in the CDR3. The ends were cut back, 0 bases at V and 1 base at J, with 5 bases in the middle. CDR3 DNA sequence: TGCGCCAGCAGCTTGGGACAGTCCTACGAGCAGTACTTC. Translated, it gives CASSLGQSYEQYF. The full variable domain, completed using reference TRBV5-1 and TRBJ2-7, is KAGVTQTPRYLIKTRGQQVTLSCSPISGHRSVSWYQQTPGQGLQFLFEYFSETQRNKGNFPGRFSGRQFSNSRSEMNVSTLELGDSALYLCASSLGQSYEQYFGPGTRLTVT.

With regard to this clone: One end of the junction fails to match germline, which may point to a read error. The chain recombines TRBV7-7 with TRBJ2-5, with 8 bases fitting TRBD1. Germline V gives CDR1 SSHAT, CDR2 FNYEAQ (reference sequence). This CDR3 comprises 17 residues. The DNA of the CDR3 is TGTGCTAGCAGCTTAGCCCGGACAGGGACCTTGCAAGAGACCCAGTACTTC. Translated, it gives CASSLARTGTLQETQYF.

This clone occurred a few times. V is TRBV5-4 and J is TRBJ2-3, with 11 bases lining up with TRBD1. The CDR3 has 15 residues. Germline CDR1 SGHNT, CDR2 YYREEE (reference sequence). With 4 bases clipped from V and 5 bases from J, the junction kept 6 bases outside the gene matches. The CDR3, as DNA: TGTGCCAGCAGCCGGGGACAGGGGGAAGTAGATACGCAGTATTTT. The encoded protein is CASSRGQGEVDTQYF.

V and J are TRBV6-4 and TRBJ1-2; 7 positions match TRBD1. Germline V CDR1 and CDR2: MRHNA, SNTAGT. CDR3 size: 13 residues. Losses at the gene ends were 2 bases for V and 7 bases for J; bases not matched to a gene: 4. CDR3 in amino acids: CASSDTRQGGYTF. CDR3 sequence (DNA): TGTGCCAGCAGTGACACCCGACAGGGTGGCTACACCTTC.

The rearrangement uses TRBV5-1 and TRBJ2-5, with TRBD2 identical over 9 bases. Germline CDR1 reads SGHRS; CDR2 reads YFSETQ. V was pared by 0 bases and J by 5 bases, with 5 bases of the junction left unmatched. The CDR3 length is 15 residues. This chain's CDR3 is CASSLEGTSRETQYF. The CDR3 DNA sequence: TGCGCCAGCAGCTTGGAAGGGACTAGCAGGGAGACCCAGTACTTC.

This clone was seen more than once but under ten times. This rearrangement joins TRBV2 to TRBJ2-7, with TRBD1 matching over 8 bases. CDR3 length: 15 amino acids. V shed 6 bases, J shed 4 bases, and the junction held 11 bases outside the gene matches. The V gene's germline CDR1 is SNHLY and CDR2 FYNNEI. The CDR3 DNA sequence: TGTGCCAGCAGAGCGCCCCGGGACAGGTTATACGAGCAGTACTTC. This gives the protein CASRAPRDRLYEQYF.

The count of this clone is one. The chain uses TRBV30 and TRBJ2-1; tentatively, D is TRBD2 (6 bases). The CDR3 totals 13 residues. V dropped 4 bases and J dropped 2 bases, with 9 bases sitting between them. Germline CDR1 is GTSNPN and CDR2 is SVGIG (reference sequence). The CDR3 DNA is TGTGCCTGGAAAGGAGGGACCTACAATGAGCAGTTCTTC. As protein: CAWKGGTYNEQFF.

This chain connects TRBV30 to TRBJ1-1; no reliable D call. CDR3 size: 11 residues. V lost 5 bases, J lost 9 bases, and 13 bases lay in between. Per the germline V gene, CDR1 is GTSNPN and CDR2 is SVGIG (reference sequence). The CDR3 DNA reads TGTGCCTGGGCTCGCGGGAGGAAAGCTTTCTTT. Translation: CAWARGRKAFF.

The chain couples TRBV29-1 to TRBJ2-1; D ambiguous. The CDR3 spans 13 residues. The V and J ends lost 6 bases and 0 bases respectively, with 9 bases between them. Germline V lookup: CDR1 SQVTM, CDR2 ANQGSEA. CDR3: CSVYSSSYNEQFF. In DNA form, the CDR3 reads TGCAGCGTGTACTCAAGCTCCTACAATGAGCAGTTCTTC.

V gene TRBV15 combines with J gene TRBJ2-5; 8 positions agree with TRBD1. V gave up 3 bases and J gave up 5 bases; unmatched junction bases: 8. CDR1 and CDR2 from the germline V gene are LNHNV and YYDKDF (reference sequence). This CDR3 region has 15 residues. In DNA, the CDR3 is TGTGCCACCAGCAGGAGACAGGGGTTGGTGGAGACCCAGTACTTC. Its protein product is CATSRRQGLVETQYF.